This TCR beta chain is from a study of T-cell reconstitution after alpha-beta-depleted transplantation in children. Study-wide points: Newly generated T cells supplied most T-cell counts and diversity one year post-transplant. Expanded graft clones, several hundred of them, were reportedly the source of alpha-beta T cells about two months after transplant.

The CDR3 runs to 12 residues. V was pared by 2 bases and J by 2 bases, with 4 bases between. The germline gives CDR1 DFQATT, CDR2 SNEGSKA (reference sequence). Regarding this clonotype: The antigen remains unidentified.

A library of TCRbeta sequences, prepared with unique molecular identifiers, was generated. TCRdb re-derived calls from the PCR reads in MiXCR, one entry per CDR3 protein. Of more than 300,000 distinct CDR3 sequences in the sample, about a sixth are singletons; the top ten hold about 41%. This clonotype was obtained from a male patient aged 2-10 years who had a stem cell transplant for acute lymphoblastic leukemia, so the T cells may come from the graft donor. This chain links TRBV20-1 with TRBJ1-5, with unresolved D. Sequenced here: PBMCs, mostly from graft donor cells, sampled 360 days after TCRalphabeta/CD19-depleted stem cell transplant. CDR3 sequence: CSARQGNQPQHF. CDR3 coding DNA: TGCAGTGCTAGACAGGGCAATCAGCCCCAGCATTTT.